Listed below are T cell receptor beta chains from one sample, sequenced in a study of cytomegalovirus exposure and HLA in healthy donors. Clones were sequenced by immunoSEQ multiplex PCR, and TCRdb holds only the in-frame ones, with some missing. The table includes roughly 200,000 clones, roughly 79% detected once. Material: PBMCs. The source of these receptors is a man younger than 45 in good health and CMV-seronegative. Each CDR3 is given with its conserved first and last residue. Each record gives: J gene, clone size, D gene, V gene, CDR3 protein, CDR3 DNA. D genes are given only for firm matches. Some rows have no size entry. The others give once, few or many, or a class for an expanded clone.

J: TRBJ2-5; size: .; D: .; V: TRBV27; CDR3: CASSLIGTQETQYF; DNA: TGTGCCAGCAGTTTAATTGGCACACAAGAGACCCAGTACTTC
J: TRBJ2-1; size: .; D: .; V: TRBV9; CDR3: CASSVAGGGAYNEQFF; DNA: TGTGCCAGCAGCGTAGCTGGGGGAGGTGCCTACAATGAGCAGTTCTTC
J: TRBJ2-1; size: .; D: .; V: TRBV5-1; CDR3: CASSTLGQEYNEQFF; DNA: TGCGCCAGCAGCACTTTGGGGCAGGAGTACAATGAGCAGTTCTTC
J: TRBJ2-7; size: .; D: TRBD1; V: TRBV5-1; CDR3: CASSLYGRGSDYEQYF; DNA: TGCGCCAGCAGCTTGTACGGCAGGGGGTCCGATTACGAGCAGTACTTC
J: TRBJ2-1; size: .; D: .; V: TRBV6-5; CDR3: CASTHRRGEGNEQFF; DNA: TGTGCCAGCACCCACCGGCGGGGAGAGGGGAATGAGCAGTTCTTC
J: TRBJ1-4; size: .; D: .; V: TRBV7-9; CDR3: CASSPEGEKLFF; DNA: TGTGCCAGCAGCCCGGAGGGAGAAAAACTGTTTTTT
J: TRBJ2-3; size: .; D: .; V: TRBV7-9; CDR3: CASSLIRGATDTQYF; DNA: TGTGCCAGCAGCTTAATCCGGGGGGCGACAGATACGCAGTATTTT
J: TRBJ2-3; size: .; D: TRBD2; V: TRBV13; CDR3: CASRTTSGGKRTDTQYF; DNA: TGTGCCAGCAGGACAACTAGCGGGGGGAAGCGGACAGATACGCAGTATTTT
J: TRBJ2-1; size: .; D: TRBD2; V: TRBV18; CDR3: CASSPRKEITRRLKRGKNEQFF; DNA: TGTGCCAGCTCACCGCGAAAAGAGATTACACGTCGGTTAAAGCGGGGGAAGAATGAGCAGTTCTTC
J: TRBJ2-7; size: .; D: TRBD1; V: TRBV7-6; CDR3: CASSLVFNPGQLYEQYF; DNA: TGTGCCAGCAGCTTAGTATTTAATCCGGGACAGCTCTACGAGCAGTACTTC
J: TRBJ2-6; size: .; D: TRBD1; V: TRBV5-1; CDR3: CASSLTGTVRGANVLTF; DNA: TGCGCCAGCAGCTTGACCGGGACAGTACGTGGGGCCAACGTCCTGACTTTC
J: TRBJ2-7; size: .; D: TRBD1; V: TRBV19; CDR3: CASSIGTGGTYEQYF; DNA: TGTGCCAGTAGTATCGGGACAGGGGGTACCTACGAGCAGTACTTC
J: TRBJ1-4; size: .; D: TRBD1; V: TRBV5-5; CDR3: CASSRREQGSNEKLFF; DNA: TGTGCCAGCAGCCGTAGAGAACAGGGGTCTAATGAAAAACTGTTTTTT
J: TRBJ2-5; size: .; D: .; V: TRBV10-3; CDR3: CAISELVARQETQYF; DNA: TGTGCCATCAGTGAACTCGTAGCGAGACAAGAGACCCAGTACTTC
J: TRBJ2-3; size: .; D: TRBD2; V: TRBV10-2; CDR3: CASSLAGVQDTQYF; DNA: TGCGCCAGCAGCCTGGCGGGAGTTCAAGATACGCAGTATTTT
J: TRBJ1-5; size: .; D: .; V: TRBV19; CDR3: CASSIRGQVRNQPQHF; DNA: TGTGCCAGTAGTATACGAGGGCAGGTCCGAAATCAGCCCCAGCATTTT
J: TRBJ2-7; size: .; D: .; V: TRBV11-2; CDR3: CASSLDRFYEQYF; DNA: TGTGCCAGCAGCCTAGACAGGTTCTACGAGCAGTACTTC
J: TRBJ2-1; size: .; D: .; V: TRBV7-9; CDR3: CASSARPASEIYNEQFF; DNA: TGTGCCAGCAGCGCGAGACCCGCTAGCGAGATATACAATGAGCAGTTCTTC
J: TRBJ2-3; size: .; D: TRBD2; V: TRBV4-2; CDR3: CASSQGRLASGSRADTQYF; DNA: TGTGCCAGCAGCCAAGGACGTTTAGCTAGCGGGAGTCGGGCAGATACGCAGTATTTT
J: TRBJ2-1; size: .; D: TRBD2; V: TRBV9; CDR3: CASSSGRSYNEQFF; DNA: TGTGCCAGCAGTAGCGGGAGATCCTACAATGAGCAGTTCTTC
J: TRBJ2-7; size: .; D: .; V: TRBV10-3; CDR3: CAISPAGSAYEQYF; DNA: TGTGCCATCTCCCCGGCCGGGTCCGCCTACGAGCAGTACTTC
J: TRBJ2-1; size: few; D: TRBD2; V: TRBV25-1; CDR3: CASSSMRGRSYNEQFF; DNA: TGTGCCAGCAGTTCAATGCGCGGGAGAAGTTACAATGAGCAGTTCTTC
J: TRBJ2-1; size: once; D: TRBD2; V: TRBV28; CDR3: CASIGGRPRSEQFF; DNA: TGTGCTTCGATTGGCGGGAGGCCCCGTAGTGAGCAGTTCTTC
J: TRBJ2-2; size: .; D: TRBD1; V: TRBV9; CDR3: CASSVERQGNTGELFF; DNA: TGTGCCAGCAGCGTAGAGAGACAGGGGAACACCGGGGAGCTGTTTTTT
J: TRBJ1-3; size: .; D: .; V: TRBV5-1; CDR3: CASSFEGGSGNTIYF; DNA: TGCGCCAGCAGCTTTGAGGGGGGGAGTGGAAACACCATATATTTT
J: TRBJ2-7; size: .; D: TRBD2; V: TRBV5-1; CDR3: CASSLAGSSYEQYF; DNA: TGCGCCAGCAGCTTAGCGGGGAGCTCCTACGAGCAGTACTTC
J: TRBJ2-7; size: .; D: TRBD2; V: TRBV2; CDR3: CASRGGAGGSYEQYF; DNA: TGTGCCAGCAGGGGGGGAGCGGGAGGGTCCTACGAGCAGTACTTC
J: TRBJ2-7; size: .; D: TRBD2; V: TRBV28; CDR3: CASIPGLAGGYEQYF; DNA: TGTGCCAGCATCCCGGGACTAGCGGGAGGCTACGAGCAGTACTTC
J: TRBJ1-1; size: .; D: TRBD1; V: TRBV30; CDR3: CAWRGDRGNTEAFF; DNA: TGTGCCTGGAGGGGAGACAGGGGGAACACTGAAGCTTTCTTT
J: TRBJ1-5; size: .; D: .; V: TRBV5-1; CDR3: CASSQVGGGNQPQHF; DNA: TGCGCCAGCAGCCAGGTTGGAGGGGGCAATCAGCCCCAGCATTTT
J: TRBJ1-1; size: .; D: TRBD1; V: TRBV9; CDR3: CASSESSQGANTEAFF; DNA: TGTGCCAGCAGCGAATCGAGTCAGGGGGCGAACACTGAAGCTTTCTTT
J: TRBJ1-1; size: .; D: TRBD1; V: TRBV11-2; CDR3: CASSFGQGKMNTEAFF; DNA: TGTGCCAGCAGCTTTGGACAGGGGAAAATGAACACTGAAGCTTTCTTT
J: TRBJ2-5; size: once; D: TRBD2; V: TRBV7-6; CDR3: CASSPWTSSQETQYF; DNA: TGTGCCAGCAGCCCCTGGACTAGCAGCCAAGAGACCCAGTACTTC
J: TRBJ2-3; size: few; D: .; V: TRBV14; CDR3: CASSQATGLSTDTQYF; DNA: TGTGCCAGCAGCCAAGCTACAGGGCTCAGCACAGATACGCAGTATTTT
J: TRBJ2-2; size: once; D: .; V: TRBV5-1; CDR3: CASSLTVANTGELFF; DNA: TGCGCCAGCAGCTTGACAGTAGCGAACACCGGGGAGCTGTTTTTT
J: TRBJ1-2; size: .; D: .; V: TRBV15; CDR3: CATSRGDTNYGYTF; DNA: TGTGCCACCAGCAGAGGGGACACTAACTATGGCTACACCTTC
J: TRBJ1-2; size: few; D: .; V: TRBV18; CDR3: CASSSSLRSIANYGYTF; DNA: TGTGCCAGCTCCTCCTCCTTGCGGTCCATAGCTAACTATGGCTACACCTTC
J: TRBJ1-2; size: .; D: TRBD1; V: TRBV5-6; CDR3: CASSSGQGSGYYGYTF; DNA: TGTGCCAGCAGCTCAGGACAGGGGTCGGGCTACTATGGCTACACCTTC
J: TRBJ2-7; size: .; D: .; V: TRBV6-1; CDR3: CASSGTAPYEQYF; DNA: TGTGCCAGCAGTGGGACAGCGCCCTACGAGCAGTACTTC
J: TRBJ2-1; size: .; D: .; V: TRBV9; CDR3: CASSPNNPYGDNEQFF; DNA: TGTGCCAGCAGCCCCAATAATCCGTACGGGGACAATGAGCAGTTCTTC
J: TRBJ1-1; size: .; D: .; V: TRBV6-1; CDR3: CASSAQGAFF; DNA: TGTGCCAGCAGTGCGCAGGGAGCTTTCTTT
J: TRBJ2-1; size: .; D: TRBD2; V: TRBV19; CDR3: CASSIVSGGSSYNEQFF; DNA: TGTGCCAGTAGTATAGTCTCAGGCGGGAGCTCCTACAATGAGCAGTTCTTC
J: TRBJ2-1; size: .; D: TRBD2; V: TRBV5-5; CDR3: CASRPAAGVGYNEQFF; DNA: TGTGCCAGCAGGCCCGCAGCGGGAGTAGGATACAATGAGCAGTTCTTC
J: TRBJ1-1; size: .; D: TRBD1; V: TRBV7-6; CDR3: CASSQGQMNTEAFF; DNA: TGTGCCAGCAGCCAGGGACAGATGAACACTGAAGCTTTCTTT
J: TRBJ1-1; size: .; D: .; V: TRBV20-1; CDR3: CSARRNTEAFF; DNA: TGCAGTGCTAGACGGAACACTGAAGCTTTCTTT
J: TRBJ2-1; size: .; D: TRBD2; V: TRBV19; CDR3: CASSTLAGGPLSVYNEQFF; DNA: TGTGCCAGTAGTACACTAGCGGGAGGGCCCCTCTCGGTATACAATGAGCAGTTCTTC
J: TRBJ1-1; size: .; D: TRBD1; V: TRBV5-5; CDR3: CASSLGQGLLRNTEAFF; DNA: TGTGCCAGCAGTTTGGGACAGGGATTGTTACGGAACACTGAAGCTTTCTTT
J: TRBJ2-1; size: .; D: .; V: TRBV11-3; CDR3: CASSSPGTSRNEQFF; DNA: TGTGCCAGCAGCTCCCCCGGGACTTCCCGTAATGAGCAGTTCTTC
J: TRBJ2-2; size: .; D: .; V: TRBV6-1; CDR3: CASIVRSNTGELFF; DNA: TGTGCCAGCATTGTCAGATCAAACACCGGGGAGCTGTTTTTT
J: TRBJ2-3; size: .; D: TRBD2; V: TRBV7-3; CDR3: CASSPTSGRTDTQYF; DNA: TGTGCCAGCAGCCCGACTAGCGGGCGAACAGATACGCAGTATTTT